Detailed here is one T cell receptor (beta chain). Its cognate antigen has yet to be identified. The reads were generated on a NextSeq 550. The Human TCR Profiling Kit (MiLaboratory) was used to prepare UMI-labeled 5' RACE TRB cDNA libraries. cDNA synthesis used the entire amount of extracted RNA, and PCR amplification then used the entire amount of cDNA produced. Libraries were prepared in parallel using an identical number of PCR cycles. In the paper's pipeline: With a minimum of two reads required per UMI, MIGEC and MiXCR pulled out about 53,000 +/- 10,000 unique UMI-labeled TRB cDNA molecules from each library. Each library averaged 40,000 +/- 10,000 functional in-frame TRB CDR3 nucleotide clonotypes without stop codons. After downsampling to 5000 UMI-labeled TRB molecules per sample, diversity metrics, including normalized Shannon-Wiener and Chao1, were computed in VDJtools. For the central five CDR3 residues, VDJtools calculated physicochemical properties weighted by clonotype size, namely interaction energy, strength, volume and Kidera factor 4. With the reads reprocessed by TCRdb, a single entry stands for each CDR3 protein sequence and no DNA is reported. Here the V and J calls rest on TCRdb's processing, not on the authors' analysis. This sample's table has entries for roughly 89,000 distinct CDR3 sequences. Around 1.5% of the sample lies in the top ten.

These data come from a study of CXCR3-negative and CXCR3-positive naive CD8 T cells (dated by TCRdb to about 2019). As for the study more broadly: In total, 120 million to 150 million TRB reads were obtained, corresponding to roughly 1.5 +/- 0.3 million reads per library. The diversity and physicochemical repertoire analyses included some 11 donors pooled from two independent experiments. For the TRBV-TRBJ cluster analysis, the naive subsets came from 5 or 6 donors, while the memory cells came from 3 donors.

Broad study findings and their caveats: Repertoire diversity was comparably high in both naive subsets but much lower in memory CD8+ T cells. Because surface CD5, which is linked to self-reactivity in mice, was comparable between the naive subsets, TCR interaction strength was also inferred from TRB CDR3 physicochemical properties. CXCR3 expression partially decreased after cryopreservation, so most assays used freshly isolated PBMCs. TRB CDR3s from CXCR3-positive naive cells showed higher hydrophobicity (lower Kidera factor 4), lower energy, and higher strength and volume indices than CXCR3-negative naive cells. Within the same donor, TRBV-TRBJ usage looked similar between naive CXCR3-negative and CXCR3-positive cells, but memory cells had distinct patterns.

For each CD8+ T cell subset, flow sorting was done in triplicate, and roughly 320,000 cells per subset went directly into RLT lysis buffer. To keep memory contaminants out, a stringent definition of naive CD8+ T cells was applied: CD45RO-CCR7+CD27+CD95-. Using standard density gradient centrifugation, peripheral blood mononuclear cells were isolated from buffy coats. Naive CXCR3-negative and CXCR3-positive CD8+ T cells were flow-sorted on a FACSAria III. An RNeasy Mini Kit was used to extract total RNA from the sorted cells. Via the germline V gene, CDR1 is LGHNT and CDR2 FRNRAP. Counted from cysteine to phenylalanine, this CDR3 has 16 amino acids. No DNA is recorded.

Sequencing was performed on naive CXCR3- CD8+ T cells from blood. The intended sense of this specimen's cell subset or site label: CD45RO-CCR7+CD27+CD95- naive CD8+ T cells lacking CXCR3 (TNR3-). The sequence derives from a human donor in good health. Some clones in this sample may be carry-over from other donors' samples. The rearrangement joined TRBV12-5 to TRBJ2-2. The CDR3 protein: CASGLALGTPAGELFF.